One T cell receptor beta chain is described in this entry. The antigen is not known. These data belong to a study of T-cell reconstitution after alpha-beta-depleted transplantation in children. Study results and limitations: It was newly produced T cells that mostly accounted for T-cell counts and diversity one year after transplant. The high TCRbeta diversity at day 60 in some patients came from surviving recipient T cells and thymic progenitors. Several hundred rapidly expanded clones from non-depleted graft cells reportedly supplied alpha-beta T cells about two months post-transplant.

Unique molecular identifiers featured in how the TCRbeta library was prepared. One entry per CDR3 protein results from TCRdb running MiXCR on the PCR reads. The sample yields about 980,000 distinct CDR3 sequences, about 29% seen once. The V gene's germline CDR1 is SNHLY and CDR2 FYNNEI. There are 15 residues in the CDR3. The ends were cut back, 7 bases at V and 2 bases at J, with 14 bases in the middle. Sequences were derived from PBMCs, mostly from graft donor cells, sampled 360 days after TCRalphabeta/CD19-depleted stem cell transplant. The chain employs TRBV2 and TRBJ2-2; D not certain. This TCR was sampled from a boy younger than two who had a stem cell transplant for SCID, so the T cells may come from the graft donor. The CDR3 spells CASTSVGINTGELFF. The CDR3 region has the DNA TGTGCCAGCACCTCGGTAGGGATAAACACCGGGGAGCTGTTTTTT.